This T cell receptor beta chain emerged from a study of cytotoxic CD8 clonotypes in ibrutinib-treated CLL. The overall study: IGHV unmutated 17 to 18; relapsed/refractory approximately 10; treatment-naive some 16. Findings of the study overall: Treatment left the uncommon public clonotypes either contracted or stable in frequency. Higher clonality was seen at ibrutinib response and a return toward baseline at progression.

Trimming pared 0 bases from V and 2 bases from J, leaving 5 bases between. Germline CDR1 SGHRS, CDR2 YFSETQ. The CDR3 spans 13 residues. Target depth was 1 in 200,000 to 1 in 1 million T cells, about 10x per clonotype. Assay: immunoSEQ multiplex PCR; the TCRdb copy retains only in-frame clones and omits some. The sample carries about 44,000 clones, 69% recorded once. As regards this clone: Its antigen is undetermined. The same CDR3 arises from other DNA sequences in this sample as well.

This TCR derives from a human donor with chronic lymphocytic leukemia. The V call is TRBV5-1, the J call TRBJ2-5, with D uncertain. The sample consisted of PBMCs, taken after 12 months of ibrutinib treatment. CDR3: CASSLVVQETQYF. The DNA of the CDR3 is TGCGCCAGCAGCTTGGTGGTTCAAGAGACCCAGTACTTC.